The 9 T cell receptor beta chains listed next were all sequenced from one sample in a study of T cell responses to AZD1222 COVID-19 vaccine. Clones were read by immunoSEQ multiplex PCR, and TCRdb kept only the in-frame ones, dropping some. The data contain 90,000 or so clones, 89% of them singletons. The material was peripheral blood, obtained on day 0 of AZD1222 vaccination. These receptors all stem from an adult in good health.

This chain joins TRBV4-3 and TRBJ1-2, with 7 positions matching TRBD1. The V gene's germline CDR1 is LGHNA and CDR2 YSLEER. The trim removed 1 base at V and 4 bases at J, leaving 9 bases unmatched. The CDR3 totals 16 residues. CDR3 region: CASSQAEHRGPYGYTF. CDR3 coding DNA: TGCGCCAGCAGCCAAGCTGAACACAGGGGTCCCTATGGCTACACCTTC.

The chain combines TRBV19 with TRBJ2-7; no definite D call. This CDR3 has 13 residues. Germline CDR1 reads LNHDA; CDR2 reads SQIVND (reference sequence). The V and J ends lost 1 base and 4 bases respectively, with 8 bases between them. CDR3 bases: TGTGCCAGTAGTATAGGTGGAGAGTACGAGCAGTACTTC. This gives the protein CASSIGGEYEQYF.

V and J are TRBV6-2 or TRBV6-3 and TRBJ2-7; D not certain. The CDR3 covers 12 residues. Per the germline V gene, CDR1 is MNHEY and CDR2 is SVGEGT. The ends were cut back, 2 bases at V and 9 bases at J, with 11 bases in the middle. CDR3 bases: TGTGCCAGCAGTTACCAAACCTCCGGGCAGTACTTC. Its protein product is CASSYQTSGQYF.

This clone was seen a single time. The chain recombines TRBV3-1 (or the pseudogene TRBV3-2) with TRBJ1-5, with TRBD1 matching over 8 bases. The CDR3 contains 14 residues. Germline V lookup: CDR1 LGHDT, CDR2 YNNKEL (reference sequence). Unmatched junction bases numbered 0, after V lost 1 base and J lost 4 bases. The CDR3 coding sequence is TGTGCCAGCAGCCAAGGGACAGGGAATCAGCCCCAGCATTTT. This gives the protein CASSQGTGNQPQHF.

The J gene is TRBJ2-5, the V gene TRBV11-3; the match to TRBD1 covers 9 bases. Trimming took 6 bases from V and 4 from J; bases not matched to a gene: 6. Germline values: CDR1 SGHNT, CDR2 YENEEA. The CDR3 runs 14 residues. The CDR3 protein is CASSYTGGGETQYF. The CDR3 coding sequence is TGTGCCAGCAGTTACACAGGGGGCGGAGAGACCCAGTACTTC.

There are a few counts of this clone. This chain joins TRBV18 and TRBJ2-1; 9 bases are shared with TRBD2. The germline gives CDR1 KGHSH, CDR2 LQKENI. V dropped 2 bases and J dropped 7; count of bases not matched to a gene: 9. There are 16 residues in the CDR3. CDR3 coding DNA: TGTGCCAGCTCACCAAGGCTAGCGGGACTCTGGAATGAGCAGTTCTTC. It is translated as CASSPRLAGLWNEQFF.

The rearrangement uses TRBV28 and TRBJ1-1, with D tentatively TRBD1 (5 bases). Per germline, CDR1 MDHEN and CDR2 SYDVKM. Trimming cost V 5 bases and J 4 bases, with 17 bases left between them. The CDR3 consists of 15 residues. The CDR3, as DNA: TGTGCCAGCAGTCCGCGGACAATCGGAGGCACTGAAGCTTTCTTT. It codes for CASSPRTIGGTEAFF.

This sequence joins TRBV5-1 and TRBJ1-1; no firm D call. CDR3 size: 15 residues. The V end was cut by 0 bases, the J end by 4 bases, with 13 bases between. Per the germline V gene, CDR1 is SGHRS and CDR2 is YFSETQ. DNA for the CDR3: TGCGCCAGCAGCTTGGCCGTGGGATCTACCACTGAAGCTTTCTTT. Translated, it gives CASSLAVGSTTEAFF.

The chain has TRBV6-4 and TRBJ2-3, with D perhaps TRBD1 or TRBD2 (5 bases each). Germline V CDR1 and CDR2: MRHNA, SNTAGT. This CDR3 has 17 residues. V was cut by 3 bases and J by 0 bases, with 16 bases left in between. CDR3 in amino acids: CASSEGDGGFSTDTQYF. In nucleotides, the CDR3 is TGTGCCAGCAGTGAGGGGGACGGAGGATTTAGCACAGATACGCAGTATTTT.